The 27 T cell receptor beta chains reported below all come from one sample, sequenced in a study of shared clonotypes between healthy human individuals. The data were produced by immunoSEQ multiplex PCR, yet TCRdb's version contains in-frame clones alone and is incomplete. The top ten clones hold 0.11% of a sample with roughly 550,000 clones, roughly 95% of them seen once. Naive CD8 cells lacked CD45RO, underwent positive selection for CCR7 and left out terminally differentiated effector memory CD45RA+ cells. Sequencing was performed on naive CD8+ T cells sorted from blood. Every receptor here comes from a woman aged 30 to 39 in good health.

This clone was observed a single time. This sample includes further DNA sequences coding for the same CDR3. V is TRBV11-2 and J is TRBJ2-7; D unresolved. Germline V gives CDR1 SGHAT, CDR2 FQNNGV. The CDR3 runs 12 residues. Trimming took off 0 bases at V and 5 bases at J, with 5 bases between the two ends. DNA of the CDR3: TGTGCCAGCAGCTTAGATGGACACGAGCAGTACTTC. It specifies CASSLDGHEQYF. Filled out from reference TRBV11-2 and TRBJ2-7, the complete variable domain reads EAGVAQSPRYKIIEKRQSVAFWCNPISGHATLYWYQQILGQGPKLLIQFQNNGVVDDSQLPKDRFSAERLKGVDSTLKIQPAKLEDSAVYLCASSLDGHEQYFGPGTRLTVT.

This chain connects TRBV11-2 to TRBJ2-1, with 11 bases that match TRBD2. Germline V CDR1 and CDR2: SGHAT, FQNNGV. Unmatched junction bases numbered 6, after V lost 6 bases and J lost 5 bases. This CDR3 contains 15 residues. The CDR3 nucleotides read TGTGCCAGCAGGAGACTAGCGGGGAAAAACAATGAGCAGTTCTTC. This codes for CASRRLAGKNNEQFF.

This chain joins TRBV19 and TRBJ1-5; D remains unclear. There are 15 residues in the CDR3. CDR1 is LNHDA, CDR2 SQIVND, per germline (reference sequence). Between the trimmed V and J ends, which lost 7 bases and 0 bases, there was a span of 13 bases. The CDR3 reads CASKKDRDSNQPQHF. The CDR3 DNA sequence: TGTGCCAGTAAGAAGGATAGGGATAGCAATCAGCCCCAGCATTTT.

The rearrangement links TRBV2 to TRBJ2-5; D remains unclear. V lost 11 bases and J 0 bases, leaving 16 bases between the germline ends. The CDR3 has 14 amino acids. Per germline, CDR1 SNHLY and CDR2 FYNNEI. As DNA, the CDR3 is TGTGCCGGCAAATGGTGGGCTAACCAAGAGACCCAGTACTTC. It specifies CAGKWWANQETQYF.

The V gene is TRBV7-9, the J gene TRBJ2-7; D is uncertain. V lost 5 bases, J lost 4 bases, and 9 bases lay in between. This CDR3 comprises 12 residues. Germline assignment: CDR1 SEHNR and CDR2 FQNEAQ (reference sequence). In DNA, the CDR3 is TGTGCCAGCAGCCTCATTAAGTACGAGCAGTACTTC. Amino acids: CASSLIKYEQYF.

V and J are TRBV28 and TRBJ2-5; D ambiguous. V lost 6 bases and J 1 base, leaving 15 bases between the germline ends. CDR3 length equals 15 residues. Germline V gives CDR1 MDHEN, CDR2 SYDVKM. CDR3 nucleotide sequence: TGTGCCAGCAGGGCCGGGTGGGGTACCCAAGAGACCCAGTACTTC. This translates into CASRAGWGTQETQYF.

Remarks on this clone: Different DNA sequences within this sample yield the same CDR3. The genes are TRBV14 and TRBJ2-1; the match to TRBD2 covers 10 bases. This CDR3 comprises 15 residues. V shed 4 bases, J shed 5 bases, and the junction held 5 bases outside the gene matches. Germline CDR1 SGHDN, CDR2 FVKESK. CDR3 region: CASSRRLAGHNEQFF. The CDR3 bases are TGTGCCAGCAGCCGCCGACTAGCGGGTCACAATGAGCAGTTCTTC. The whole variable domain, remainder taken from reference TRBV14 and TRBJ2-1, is EAGVTQFPSHSVIEKGQTVTLRCDPISGHDNLYWYRRVMGKEIKFLLHFVKESKQDESGMPNNRFLAERTGGTYSTLKVQPAELEDSGVYFCASSRRLAGHNEQFFGPGTRLTVL.

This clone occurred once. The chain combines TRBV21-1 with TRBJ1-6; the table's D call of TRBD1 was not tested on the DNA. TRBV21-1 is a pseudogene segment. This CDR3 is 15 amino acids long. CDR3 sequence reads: CARPYPGQRYSPLHF. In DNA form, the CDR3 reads TGTGCCAGACCGTACCCGGGACAGAGATATTCACCCCTCCACTTT.

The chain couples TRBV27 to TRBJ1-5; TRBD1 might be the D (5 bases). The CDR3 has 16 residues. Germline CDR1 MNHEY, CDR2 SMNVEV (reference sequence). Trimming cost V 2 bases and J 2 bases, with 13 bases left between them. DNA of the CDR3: TGTGCCAGCAGTTTAGGGTCTCAGGGTGGCAATCAGCCCCAGCATTTT. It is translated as CASSLGSQGGNQPQHF.

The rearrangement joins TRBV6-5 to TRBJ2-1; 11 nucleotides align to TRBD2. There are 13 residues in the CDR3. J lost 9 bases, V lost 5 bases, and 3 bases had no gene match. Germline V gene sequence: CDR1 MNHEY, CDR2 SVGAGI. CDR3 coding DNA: TGTGCCAGCAGTCTACTAGCGGGAGCTGAGCAGTTCTTC. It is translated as CASSLLAGAEQFF.

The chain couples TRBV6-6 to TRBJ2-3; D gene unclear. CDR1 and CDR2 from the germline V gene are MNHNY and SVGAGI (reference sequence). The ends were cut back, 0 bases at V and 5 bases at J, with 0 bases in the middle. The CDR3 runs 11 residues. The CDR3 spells CASSYSDTQYF. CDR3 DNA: TGTGCCAGCAGTTACTCAGATACGCAGTATTTT.

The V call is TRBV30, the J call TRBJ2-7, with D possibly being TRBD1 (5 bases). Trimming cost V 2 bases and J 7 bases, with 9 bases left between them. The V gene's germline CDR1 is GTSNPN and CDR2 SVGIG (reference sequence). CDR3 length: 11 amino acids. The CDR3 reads CAWSLGPEQYF. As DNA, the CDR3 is TGTGCCTGGAGTTTGGGGCCAGAGCAGTACTTC.

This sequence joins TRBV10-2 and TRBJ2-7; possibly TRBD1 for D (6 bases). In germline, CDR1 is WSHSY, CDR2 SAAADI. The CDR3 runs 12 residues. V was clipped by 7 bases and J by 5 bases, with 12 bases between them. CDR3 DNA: TGCGCCAGCACAGGGGATTCCAACGAGCAGTACTTC. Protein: CASTGDSNEQYF.

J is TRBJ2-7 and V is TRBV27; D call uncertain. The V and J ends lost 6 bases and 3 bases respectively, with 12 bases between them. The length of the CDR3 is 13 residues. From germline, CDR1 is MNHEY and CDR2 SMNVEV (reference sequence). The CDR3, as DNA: TGTGCCAGCAGCGCCGACGTGAGCTACGAGCAGTACTTC. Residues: CASSADVSYEQYF.

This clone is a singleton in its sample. The CDR3 DNA is TGTGCCAGCAGCTCCACCCCGGGGGGAAATGGCTACACCTTC. Its protein product is CASSSTPGGNGYTF. The chain joins TRBV27 to TRBJ1-2; possible D gene TRBD1, 5 bases. The germline V gene encodes CDR1 MNHEY and CDR2 SMNVEV (reference sequence). This CDR3 contains 14 residues. Trimming cost V 6 bases and J 6 bases, with 17 bases left between them.

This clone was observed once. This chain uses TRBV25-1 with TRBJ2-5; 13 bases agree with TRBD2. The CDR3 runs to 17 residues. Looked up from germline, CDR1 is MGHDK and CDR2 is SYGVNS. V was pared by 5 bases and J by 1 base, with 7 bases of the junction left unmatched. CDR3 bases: TGTGCCAGCAGTAAACAACTAGCGGGAGGGCCCCAAGAGACCCAGTACTTC. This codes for CASSKQLAGGPQETQYF.

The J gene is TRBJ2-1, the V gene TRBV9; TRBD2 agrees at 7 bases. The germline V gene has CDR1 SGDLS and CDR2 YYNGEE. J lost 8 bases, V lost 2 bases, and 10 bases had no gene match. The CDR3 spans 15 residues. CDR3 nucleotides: TGTGCCAGCAGCGTTGGGGGAGGGCGTTTCGATGAGCAGTTCTTC. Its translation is CASSVGGGRFDEQFF. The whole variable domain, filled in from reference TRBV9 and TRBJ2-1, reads DSGVTQTPKHLITATGQRVTLRCSPRSGDLSVYWYQQSLDQGLQFLIQYYNGEERAKGNILERFSAQQFPDLHSELNLSSLELGDSALYFCASSVGGGRFDEQFFGPGTRLTVL.

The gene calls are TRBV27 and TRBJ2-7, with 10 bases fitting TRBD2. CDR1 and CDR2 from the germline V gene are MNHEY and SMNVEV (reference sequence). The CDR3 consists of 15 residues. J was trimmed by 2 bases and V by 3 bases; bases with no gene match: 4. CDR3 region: CASSFISGRAYEQYF. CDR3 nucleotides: TGTGCCAGCAGTTTTATAAGCGGGAGGGCCTACGAGCAGTACTTC.

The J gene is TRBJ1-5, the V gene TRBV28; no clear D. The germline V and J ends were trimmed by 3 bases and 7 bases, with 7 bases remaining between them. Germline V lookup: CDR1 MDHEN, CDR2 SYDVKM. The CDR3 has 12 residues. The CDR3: CASSFYGQPQHF. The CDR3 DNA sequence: TGTGCCAGCAGTTTCTACGGCCAGCCCCAGCATTTT.

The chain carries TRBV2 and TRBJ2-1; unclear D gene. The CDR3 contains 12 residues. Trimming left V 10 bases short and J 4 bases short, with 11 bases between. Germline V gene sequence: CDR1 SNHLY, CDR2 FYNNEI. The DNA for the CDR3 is TGTGCCAAGAGGACGGAATACAATGAGCAGTTCTTC. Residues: CAKRTEYNEQFF.

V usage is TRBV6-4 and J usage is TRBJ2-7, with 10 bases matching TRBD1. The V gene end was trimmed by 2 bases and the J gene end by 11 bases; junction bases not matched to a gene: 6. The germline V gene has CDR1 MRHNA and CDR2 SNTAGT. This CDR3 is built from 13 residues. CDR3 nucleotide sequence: TGTGCCAGCAGTGACACCCCGACAGGGGGCAAGTACTTC. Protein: CASSDTPTGGKYF.

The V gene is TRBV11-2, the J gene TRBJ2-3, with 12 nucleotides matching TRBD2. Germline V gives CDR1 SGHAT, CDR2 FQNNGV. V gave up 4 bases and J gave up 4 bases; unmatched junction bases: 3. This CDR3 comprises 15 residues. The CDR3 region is CASSSLAGGPDTQYF. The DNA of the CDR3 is TGTGCCAGCAGCTCCCTAGCGGGAGGGCCAGATACGCAGTATTTT.

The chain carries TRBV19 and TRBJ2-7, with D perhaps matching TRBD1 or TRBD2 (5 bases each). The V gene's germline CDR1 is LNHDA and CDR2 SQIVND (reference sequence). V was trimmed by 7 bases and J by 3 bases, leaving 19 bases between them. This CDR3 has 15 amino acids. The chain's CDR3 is CASTQDPGSIYEQYF. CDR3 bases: TGTGCCAGTACTCAAGATCCAGGGAGCATCTACGAGCAGTACTTC.

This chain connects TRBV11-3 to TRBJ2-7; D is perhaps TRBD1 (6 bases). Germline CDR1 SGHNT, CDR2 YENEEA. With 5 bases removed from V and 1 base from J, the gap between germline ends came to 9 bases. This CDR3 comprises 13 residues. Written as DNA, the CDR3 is TGTGCCAGCAGCCCAGGACAGTCCTACGAGCAGTACTTC. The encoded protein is CASSPGQSYEQYF.

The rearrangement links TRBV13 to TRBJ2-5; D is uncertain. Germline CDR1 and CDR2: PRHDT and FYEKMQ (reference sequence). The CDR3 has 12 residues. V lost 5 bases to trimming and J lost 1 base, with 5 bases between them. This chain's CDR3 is CASSPFQETQYF. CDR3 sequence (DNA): TGTGCCAGCAGCCCATTCCAAGAGACCCAGTACTTC.

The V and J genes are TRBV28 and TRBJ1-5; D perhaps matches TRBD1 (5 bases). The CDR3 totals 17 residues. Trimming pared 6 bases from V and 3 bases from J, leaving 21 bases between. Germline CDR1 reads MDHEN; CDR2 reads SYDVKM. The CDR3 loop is CASSPRAGRAPNQPQHF. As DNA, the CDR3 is TGTGCCAGCAGCCCACGGGCGGGCAGGGCCCCCAATCAGCCCCAGCATTTT.

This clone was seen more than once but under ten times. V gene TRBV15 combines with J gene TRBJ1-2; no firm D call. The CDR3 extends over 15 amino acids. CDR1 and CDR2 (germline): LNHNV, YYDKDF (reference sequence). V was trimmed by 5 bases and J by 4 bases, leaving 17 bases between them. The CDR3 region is CATSGRTGGGYGYTF. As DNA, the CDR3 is TGTGCCACCAGCGGCCGGACGGGCGGTGGCTATGGCTACACCTTC.